This T cell receptor beta chain was identified in a study of cytomegalovirus exposure and HLA in healthy donors. The wider study: An analysis done earlier identified roughly 120 million unique TCR beta sequences from about 179 million T cells. Study observations and caveats: Accurate prediction of HLA-A and HLA-B alleles (for most subjects) was reportedly achieved from TCR beta sequences.

As concerns this clone: Antigen unknown.

This CDR3 has 14 amino acids. Germline V lookup: CDR1 SNHLY, CDR2 FYNNEI. Trimming shortened V by 3 bases and J by 7 bases, and 10 bases separated the two germline ends. Both 60 Vbeta primers and 13 Jbeta primers went into the PCR. Repertoires were generated with immunoSEQ multiplex PCR, while TCRdb's copy carries only in-frame clones and drops some. Found here are approximately 100,000 clones, 60% to 85% of them singletons; the top ten hold 4.5% to 5%. V gene TRBV2 combines with J gene TRBJ1-6; D call uncertain. The sample consisted of PBMCs. The receptor was derived from a woman aged 35 to 49 in good health and CMV-seronegative. CDR3 nucleotide sequence: TGTGCCAGCAGTGAGGATGGGAGGAATTCACCCCTCCACTTT. It translates to CASSEDGRNSPLHF.